This T cell receptor (beta chain) was captured in a study of siplizumab effects on memory and regulatory T cells. The study's findings and limits: No more than a minor fraction of alloreactive clones could be traced back to unstimulated subsets.

Turning to this clone: No antigen is known for it.

TCR templates numbering 95,000 to 100,000 were assayed per sample. Sequencing used immunoSEQ multiplex PCR; TCRdb keeps in-frame clones, though not all of them. The sample lists fewer than 120,000 clones; more than 90% were seen once. This CDR3 contains 16 residues. Trimming at V came to 3 bases and at J to 2 bases, leaving 7 bases not matched to a gene. From germline, CDR1 is SGHTA and CDR2 FQGNSA. This sequence originates from a human donor in good health. This chain uses TRBV7-2 with TRBJ2-3, with TRBD1 matching 8 bases. The sample comprised CD4+ T cells sorted from blood. The CDR3 reads CASSFAGTGLTDTQYF. The CDR3 region has the DNA TGTGCCAGCAGCTTTGCCGGGACAGGACTCACAGATACGCAGTATTTT.